A selection of T cell receptor beta chains follows, all from one sample in a study of CD8 T cells in Susac syndrome. TCRdb used MiXCR to reprocess the immunoSEQ multiplex PCR reads, holding one entry per CDR3 protein. The sample lists some 400,000 distinct CDR3 sequences; 85% were seen once. Sequenced: CD8+ T cells from PBMCs. The receptors originated from a human donor with multiple sclerosis. CDR3s include the opening cysteine and the closing phenylalanine or tryptophan. The D gene is left open where the match is weak. The size of a clone is reported for some rows only, either as once, few or many, or as a class for expanded clones.

DNA	CDR3	size	D	V	J
TGTGCCAGCAGCTTTCCCCAAGGGGGCAGGCATGAGCAGTTCTTC	CASSFPQGGRHEQFF	-	TRBD1	TRBV7-9	TRBJ2-1
TGTGCCAGCAGCTTGTCCGGGGGAGGAGCCACAGATACGCAGTATTTT	CASSLSGGGATDTQYF	-	-	TRBV5-6	TRBJ2-3
TGTGCCAGCAGCCCCCCCGGGGTGGATACGCAGTATTTT	CASSPPGVDTQYF	-	-	TRBV7-7	TRBJ2-3
TGTGCCAGCAGCTGGGGGGGGGTAGGGCACAACACTGAAGCTTTCTTT	CASSWGGVGHNTEAFF	-	-	TRBV6-1	TRBJ1-1
TGCGCCAGCAGTGTATGGGACAGGGGGTCCTCGAACACCGGGGAGCTGTTTTTT	CASSVWDRGSSNTGELFF	-	TRBD1	TRBV10-2	TRBJ2-2
TGTGCCAGCAGTCCTTCCCCTCTGGGAAGGGGCACTGAAGCTTTCTTT	CASSPSPLGRGTEAFF	-	-	TRBV6-1	TRBJ1-1
TGCGCCAGCCCGTTCGGACAGGGGGCTTCCTACGAGCAGTACTTC	CASPFGQGASYEQYF	-	TRBD1	TRBV10-1	TRBJ2-7
TGTGCCAGCAGCTTGGGAGAGGCGCAGTACTTC	CASSLGEAQYF	few	-	TRBV7-9	TRBJ2-7
TGTGCCTGGAGTGTGACTGGACCGACGAATGAAAAACTGTTTTTT	CAWSVTGPTNEKLFF	-	-	TRBV30	TRBJ1-4
TGTGCCAGCAGGAGAGATGACAGGGCGAACACTGAAGCTTTCTTT	CASRRDDRANTEAFF	few	TRBD1	TRBV5-4	TRBJ1-1
TGTGCCAGCAGTCAGGGACTAGCGCGGCATGAGCAGTTCTTC	CASSQGLARHEQFF	-	TRBD2	TRBV27	TRBJ2-1
TGTGCCAGCAGCTTAACGGGAGGGAGTCTGAATGAGCAGTTCTTC	CASSLTGGSLNEQFF	-	TRBD2	TRBV11-2	TRBJ2-1
TGTGCCAGCAGCCGGGACAGGGAGAATGGCTACACCTTC	CASSRDRENGYTF	-	TRBD1	TRBV7-9	TRBJ1-2